These T cell receptor beta chains were read from a single sample in a study of T cell responses to AZD1222 COVID-19 vaccine. TCRdb's copy holds only in-frame clones and misses some; the assay was immunoSEQ multiplex PCR. This sample has tens of thousands of clones, with more than 75% found just once. Here the sequenced sample was peripheral blood, taken 28 days after the second AZD1222 dose. These receptors all stem from an adult who received the AZD1222 COVID-19 vaccine. Each CDR3 is given with its conserved first and last residue. The D gene is left open where the match is weak. Not all rows give a size; the values are once, few, many and, for expanded clones, a class.

V: TRBV19; size: few; D: .; J: TRBJ1-4; CDR3: CASSIPGRSDWGEKLFF; DNA: TGTGCCAGTAGTATTCCGGGACGGAGTGATTGGGGGGAAAAACTGTTTTTT
V: TRBV29-1; size: .; D: .; J: TRBJ1-5; CDR3: CSVEVGGGQPQHF; DNA: TGCAGCGTTGAAGTTGGGGGCGGTCAGCCCCAGCATTTT
V: TRBV19; size: .; D: .; J: TRBJ1-1; CDR3: CASSWGGYGTEAFF; DNA: TGTGCCAGTAGTTGGGGGGGCTACGGCACTGAAGCTTTCTTT
V: TRBV6-5; size: .; D: TRBD1; J: TRBJ1-2; CDR3: CASTLAGQGKGGYTF; DNA: TGTGCCAGCACCCTAGCGGGACAGGGGAAAGGTGGCTACACCTTC
V: TRBV29-1; size: .; D: .; J: TRBJ1-1; CDR3: CSVRVRGPNTEAFF; DNA: TGCAGCGTTCGCGTACGGGGGCCCAACACTGAAGCTTTCTTT
V: TRBV9; size: .; D: .; J: TRBJ2-7; CDR3: CASSASDEREQYF; DNA: TGTGCCAGCAGCGCTTCTGACGAGCGCGAGCAGTACTTC
V: TRBV27; size: .; D: .; J: TRBJ1-2; CDR3: CASGRTTMADYGYTF; DNA: TGTGCCAGCGGGAGGACGACAATGGCGGACTATGGCTACACCTTC
V: TRBV5-6; size: .; D: .; J: TRBJ1-4; CDR3: CASARGTNEKLFF; DNA: TGTGCCAGCGCGCGGGGGACTAATGAAAAACTGTTTTTT
V: TRBV19; size: .; D: .; J: TRBJ1-6; CDR3: CASSIAQSNSPLHF; DNA: TGTGCCAGTAGTATAGCCCAGAGCAATTCACCCCTCCACTTT
V: TRBV6-1; size: once; D: .; J: TRBJ2-7; CDR3: CASSDRGLSYEQYF; DNA: TGTGCCAGCAGTGACAGGGGCCTCTCCTACGAGCAGTACTTC
V: TRBV27; size: .; D: .; J: TRBJ1-4; CDR3: CASSLTSSNEKLFF; DNA: TGTGCCAGCAGTTTAACCAGTTCTAATGAAAAACTGTTTTTT
V: TRBV11-3; size: .; D: .; J: TRBJ1-1; CDR3: CASTGTTARNEAFF; DNA: TGTGCCTCAACGGGAACTACCGCCCGGAATGAAGCTTTCTTT
V: TRBV9; size: .; D: .; J: TRBJ1-2; CDR3: CASSVSPTNGYTF; DNA: TGTGCCAGCAGCGTCTCTCCAACCAATGGCTACACCTTC
V: TRBV28; size: .; D: .; J: TRBJ1-6; CDR3: CASSWGGQRNSPLHF; DNA: TGTGCCAGCAGTTGGGGGGGGCAGAGAAATTCACCCCTCCACTTT
V: TRBV6-5; size: .; D: .; J: TRBJ2-1; CDR3: CASSYGVDEQFF; DNA: TGTGCCAGCAGTTACGGGGTGGATGAGCAGTTCTTC
V: TRBV11-1; size: .; D: .; J: TRBJ2-3; CDR3: CASSFRDLNTDTQYF; DNA: TGTGCCAGCAGCTTCCGGGACCTAAACACAGATACGCAGTATTTT
V: TRBV27; size: .; D: .; J: TRBJ2-1; CDR3: CASSFVTKYNEQFF; DNA: TGTGCCAGCAGTTTTGTAACAAAATACAATGAGCAGTTCTTC
V: TRBV7-3; size: once; D: TRBD2; J: TRBJ2-3; CDR3: CASSIGLARSTDTQYF; DNA: TGTGCCAGCAGCATAGGACTAGCGAGGAGCACAGATACGCAGTATTTT
V: TRBV19; size: .; D: .; J: TRBJ1-3; CDR3: CASSIAHSSGNTIYF; DNA: TGTGCCAGTAGTATAGCTCACAGCTCTGGAAACACCATATATTTT
V: TRBV11-2; size: .; D: .; J: TRBJ2-3; CDR3: CASRLTQPPTDMQYF; DNA: TGTGCCAGCAGATTGACACAACCCCCCACAGATATGCAGTATTTT
V: TRBV19; size: once; D: .; J: TRBJ1-2; CDR3: CASSPTSGLTLYGYTF; DNA: TGTGCCAGTAGTCCTACCTCGGGACTGACCTTGTATGGCTACACCTTC
V: TRBV7-9; size: .; D: TRBD2; J: TRBJ2-1; CDR3: CASSLRSGRALSYNEQFF; DNA: TGTGCCAGCAGCTTAAGGAGCGGGAGGGCTCTATCCTACAATGAGCAGTTCTTC
V: TRBV7-9; size: .; D: TRBD1; J: TRBJ1-6; CDR3: CASSPRQGRDSPLHF; DNA: TGTGCCAGCAGCCCCCGACAGGGGAGGGATTCACCCCTCCACTTT
V: TRBV30; size: .; D: .; J: TRBJ2-7; CDR3: CAWGGLNYEQYF; DNA: TGTGCCTGGGGGGGATTGAACTACGAGCAGTACTTC
V: TRBV6-1; size: .; D: TRBD1; J: TRBJ1-6; CDR3: CASSELDRVSPLHF; DNA: TGTGCCAGCAGTGAATTGGACAGGGTTTCACCCCTCCACTTT
V: TRBV4-3; size: .; D: TRBD2; J: TRBJ2-1; CDR3: CASSISGGYNEQFF; DNA: TGCGCCAGCAGCATTAGCGGGGGATACAATGAGCAGTTCTTC
V: TRBV3-1/TRBV3-2; size: .; D: .; J: TRBJ1-1; CDR3: CASSQGRGHTEAFF; DNA: TGTGCCAGCAGCCAAGGCAGGGGACACACTGAAGCTTTCTTT
V: TRBV7-2; size: .; D: TRBD2; J: TRBJ2-1; CDR3: CASSLASGRVDEQFF; DNA: TGTGCCAGCAGCTTAGCAAGCGGGAGGGTCGATGAGCAGTTCTTC
V: TRBV5-1; size: .; D: TRBD2; J: TRBJ2-7; CDR3: CASSSLGLASYEQYF; DNA: TGCGCCAGCAGCTCGTTAGGACTAGCCTCCTACGAGCAGTACTTC
V: TRBV10-3; size: .; D: .; J: TRBJ2-5; CDR3: CAISEPGKETQYF; DNA: TGTGCCATCAGTGAGCCAGGCAAAGAGACCCAGTACTTC
V: TRBV6-5; size: once; D: .; J: TRBJ1-1; CDR3: CASSFSVLNTEAFF; DNA: TGTGCCAGCAGTTTTTCGGTCTTGAACACTGAAGCTTTCTTT
V: TRBV27; size: .; D: TRBD2; J: TRBJ2-3; CDR3: CASSPSSGYGTDTQYF; DNA: TGTGCCAGCAGTCCCTCTAGCGGGTATGGCACAGATACGCAGTATTTT
V: TRBV6-2/TRBV6-3; size: .; D: .; J: TRBJ2-3; CDR3: CASSISPGAAGGDTQYF; DNA: TGTGCCAGCAGTATCTCTCCGGGGGCGGCTGGGGGAGATACGCAGTATTTT
V: TRBV7-9; size: .; D: TRBD1; J: TRBJ1-1; CDR3: CASSLGPGGGKAFF; DNA: TGTGCCAGCAGCTTAGGCCCAGGGGGCGGGAAAGCTTTCTTT
V: TRBV19; size: .; D: .; J: TRBJ2-1; CDR3: CASSIGRSYNEQFF; DNA: TGTGCCAGTAGTATAGGGAGGTCCTACAATGAGCAGTTCTTC
V: TRBV7-2; size: .; D: .; J: TRBJ2-5; CDR3: CASSLDTTTGGRETQYF; DNA: TGTGCCAGCAGCCTAGACACAACCACCGGGGGAAGAGAGACCCAGTACTTC
V: TRBV11-2; size: .; D: TRBD1; J: TRBJ1-6; CDR3: CASISGFGTENSPLHF; DNA: TGTGCCAGCATCAGCGGTTTTGGGACAGAAAATTCACCCCTCCACTTT
V: TRBV19; size: .; D: .; J: TRBJ1-2; CDR3: CASSPFGAKNYGYTF; DNA: TGTGCCAGTAGTCCCTTTGGGGCCAAGAACTATGGCTACACCTTC
V: TRBV19; size: .; D: TRBD1; J: TRBJ1-3; CDR3: CATETIYRGNSGNTIYF; DNA: TGTGCCACCGAGACTATCTACAGGGGCAACTCTGGAAACACCATATATTTT
V: TRBV7-2; size: .; D: TRBD1; J: TRBJ1-6; CDR3: CASSRQGAGNSPLHF; DNA: TGTGCCAGCAGCCGGCAGGGGGCCGGTAATTCACCCCTCCACTTT
V: TRBV3-1/TRBV3-2; size: once; D: .; J: TRBJ2-5; CDR3: CASSQDRQSQETQYF; DNA: TGTGCCAGCAGCCAAGATCGGCAGTCTCAAGAGACCCAGTACTTC
V: TRBV6-1; size: .; D: .; J: TRBJ1-2; CDR3: CASSEGVPQYGYTF; DNA: TGTGCCAGCAGTGAAGGGGTTCCCCAGTATGGCTACACCTTC
V: TRBV2; size: .; D: TRBD1; J: TRBJ2-7; CDR3: CASSWDRVEEQYF; DNA: TGTGCCAGCAGTTGGGACAGGGTGGAGGAGCAGTACTTC
V: TRBV2; size: .; D: .; J: TRBJ1-1; CDR3: CASSKDLTVEAFF; DNA: TGTGCCAGCAGTAAAGACTTGACAGTTGAAGCTTTCTTT
V: TRBV18; size: .; D: .; J: TRBJ1-5; CDR3: CASSPRDETSVPQHF; DNA: TGTGCCAGCTCACCACGGGATGAGACATCAGTGCCCCAGCATTTT
V: TRBV28; size: .; D: TRBD2; J: TRBJ2-7; CDR3: CASSLNRLAGGLYEQYF; DNA: TGTGCCAGCAGTTTAAATCGACTAGCGGGAGGCCTCTACGAGCAGTACTTC
V: TRBV7-3; size: .; D: TRBD2; J: TRBJ2-3; CDR3: CASSTTLTSGGSWLVSTDTQYF; DNA: TGTGCCAGCAGCACGACCCTGACTAGCGGGGGGTCCTGGCTGGTCTCTACAGATACGCAGTATTTT
V: TRBV19; size: .; D: .; J: TRBJ1-3; CDR3: CASSILAGNTIYF; DNA: TGTGCCAGTAGTATTTTGGCTGGAAACACCATATATTTT
V: TRBV5-4; size: .; D: .; J: TRBJ1-1; CDR3: CASYRETNTEAFF; DNA: TGTGCCAGCTACAGGGAGACGAACACTGAAGCTTTCTTT